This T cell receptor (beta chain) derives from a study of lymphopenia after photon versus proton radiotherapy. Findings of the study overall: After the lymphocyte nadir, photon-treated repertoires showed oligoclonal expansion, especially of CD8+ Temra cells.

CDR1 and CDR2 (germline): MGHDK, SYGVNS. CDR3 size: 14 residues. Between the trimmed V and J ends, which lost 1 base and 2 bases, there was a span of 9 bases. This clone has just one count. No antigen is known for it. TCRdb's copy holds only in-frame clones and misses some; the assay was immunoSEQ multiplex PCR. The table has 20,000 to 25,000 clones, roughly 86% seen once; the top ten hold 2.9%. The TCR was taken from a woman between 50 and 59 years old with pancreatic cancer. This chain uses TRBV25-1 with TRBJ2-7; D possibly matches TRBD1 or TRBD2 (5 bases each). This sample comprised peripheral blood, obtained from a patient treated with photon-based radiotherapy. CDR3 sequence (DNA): TGTGCCAGCAGTGAATGGGACGGTGCCTACGAGCAGTACTTC. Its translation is CASSEWDGAYEQYF.